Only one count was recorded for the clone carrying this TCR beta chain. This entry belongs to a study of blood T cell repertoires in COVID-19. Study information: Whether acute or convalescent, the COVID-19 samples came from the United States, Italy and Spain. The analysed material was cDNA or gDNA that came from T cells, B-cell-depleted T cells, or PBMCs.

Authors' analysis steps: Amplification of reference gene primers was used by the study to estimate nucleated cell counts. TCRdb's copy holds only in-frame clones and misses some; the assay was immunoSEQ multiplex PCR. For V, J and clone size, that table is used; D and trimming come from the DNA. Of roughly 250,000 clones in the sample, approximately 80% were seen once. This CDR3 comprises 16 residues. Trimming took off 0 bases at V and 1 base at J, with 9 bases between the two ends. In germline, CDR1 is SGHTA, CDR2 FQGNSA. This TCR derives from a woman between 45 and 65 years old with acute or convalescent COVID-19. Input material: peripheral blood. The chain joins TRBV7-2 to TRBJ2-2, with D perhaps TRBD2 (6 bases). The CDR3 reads CASSLAGGWNTGELFF. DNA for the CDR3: TGTGCCAGCAGCTTAGCGGGAGGATGGAACACCGGGGAGCTGTTTTTT.